The 18 T cell receptor beta chains in this list originate from one sample, sequenced in a study of T cell repertoires in cytomegalovirus infection. Antigen specificity for these receptors is unknown. TCRdb reprocessed the reads via MiXCR and lists one record per CDR3 protein. The table has 650,000 to 900,000 distinct CDR3 sequences, almost 30% seen once. The specimen was cultured CD8+ T cells from PBMCs, collected from culture after CMV antigen stimulation. All receptors derive from a human donor in good health (CMV status not recorded). Some clones in this sample may be carry-over from other donors' samples.

A few counts support this clonotype. V usage is TRBV19 and J usage is TRBJ2-7; D gene ambiguous. The V gene lost 5 bases and the J gene lost 3 bases, with 11 bases spanning the gap. This CDR3 is built from 13 residues. Germline V gene lookup returns CDR1 LNHDA and CDR2 SQIVND (reference sequence). The chain's CDR3 is CASSPSTFYEQYF. DNA for the CDR3: TGTGCCAGTAGTCCCTCGACCTTCTACGAGCAGTACTTC. The variable domain in full, with the rest retrieved from reference TRBV19 and TRBJ2-7, is DGGITQSPKYLFRKEGQNVTLSCEQNLNHDAMYWYRQDPGQGLRLIYYSQIVNDFQKGDIAEGYSVSREKKESFPLTVTSAQKNPTAFYLCASSPSTFYEQYFGPGTRLTVT.

This clonotype has a handful of counts. V and J are TRBV20-1 and TRBJ2-2; 9 nucleotides align to TRBD2. This CDR3 contains 15 residues. CDR1 and CDR2 from the germline V gene are DFQATT and SNEGSKA (reference sequence). V lost 6 bases, J lost 2 bases, and 7 bases stayed unmatched. CDR3 in DNA: TGCAGTGCGATCGGACTAGCGAGAAACACCGGGGAGCTGTTTTTT. Its protein product is CSAIGLARNTGELFF.

The rearrangement links TRBV27 to TRBJ2-1; 14 bases are a match to TRBD2. The CDR3 extends over 16 amino acids. The trim removed 2 bases at V and 9 bases at J, leaving 6 bases unmatched. CDR1 MNHEY and CDR2 SMNVEV come from the germline V gene (reference sequence). The CDR3 is CASSLKTSGGAFEQFF. The CDR3, as DNA: TGTGCCAGCAGTTTAAAGACTAGCGGGGGGGCTTTTGAGCAGTTCTTC.

This clonotype came up a few times. The chain employs TRBV7-9 and TRBJ1-2, with D perhaps matching TRBD1 (6 bases). The V gene lost 5 bases and the J gene lost 3 bases, with 22 bases spanning the gap. The germline V gene encodes CDR1 SEHNR and CDR2 FQNEAQ (reference sequence). The CDR3 is made up of 17 amino acids. CDR3 residues: CASSGPVRGIRDYGYTF. CDR3 coding DNA: TGTGCCAGCAGCGGTCCTGTCAGGGGTATAAGGGACTATGGCTACACCTTC.

This chain connects TRBV6-1 to TRBJ1-2; TRBD1 aligns across 8 bases. The ends lost 2 bases at V and 2 bases at J; junction bases unmatched: 4. The germline V gene encodes CDR1 MNHNS and CDR2 SASEGT. CDR3 length equals 15 residues. The CDR3 loop reads CASSERTGTNYGYTF. The DNA for the CDR3 is TGTGCCAGCAGTGAACGGACAGGGACAAACTATGGCTACACCTTC.

The chain is built from TRBV7-9 and TRBJ1-5, with TRBD1 identical over 7 bases. Germline CDR1 and CDR2: SEHNR and FQNEAQ (reference sequence). V was pared by 5 bases and J by 7 bases, with 8 bases of the junction left unmatched. The CDR3 is made up of 14 amino acids. CDR3 sequence (DNA): TGTGCCAGCAGCAAGGGGGCAGGGTGGCAGCCCCAGCATTTT. Protein product: CASSKGAGWQPQHF.

The CDR3 region has the DNA TGCAGCGTTAACGGAGGGGCGAGGAAAAACATTCAGTACTTC. Translating gives CSVNGGARKNIQYF. The chain joins TRBV29-1 to TRBJ2-4; possible D gene TRBD2, 6 bases. The CDR3 runs to 14 residues. The V end lost 5 bases, the J end lost 4 bases, and 15 bases lay between the germline ends. Germline CDR1 is SQVTM and CDR2 is ANQGSEA.

This clonotype was seen only a few times. The rearrangement uses TRBV7-8 and TRBJ1-5; tentatively, D is TRBD1 (5 bases). The CDR3 runs to 16 residues. V lost 1 base and J 7 bases, leaving 17 bases between the germline ends. In germline, CDR1 is SGHVS, CDR2 FQNEAQ. The CDR3 nucleotides read TGTGCCAGCAGCTTAGTTTCGGGGGGTGATTCCCAGCCCCAGCATTTT. Amino acids: CASSLVSGGDSQPQHF.

This rearrangement joins TRBV15 to TRBJ1-1; unclear D gene. The CDR3 has 14 residues. Trimming shortened V by 0 bases and J by 4 bases, and 9 bases separated the two germline ends. Germline CDR1 LNHNV, CDR2 YYDKDF (reference sequence). CDR3 protein: CATSRESRVTEAFF. The CDR3, as DNA: TGTGCCACCAGCAGAGAGAGTAGGGTCACTGAAGCTTTCTTT.

In this sample, this clonotype turned up a few times. The chain joins TRBV27 to TRBJ2-7; D is possibly TRBD2 (6 bases). CDR1 MNHEY and CDR2 SMNVEV come from the germline V gene (reference sequence). The CDR3 is 14 amino acids. Trimming shortened V by 5 bases and J by 2 bases, and 13 bases separated the two germline ends. For the CDR3, the DNA is TGTGCCAGCAGTGCGGGACCGCAGGCCTACGAGCAGTACGTC. It translates to CASSAGPQAYEQYV.

This clonotype appeared a few times. The rearrangement uses TRBV27 and TRBJ2-1, with a weak D call TRBD2 (5 bases). This CDR3 is built from 14 residues. CDR1 and CDR2 (germline): MNHEY, SMNVEV (reference sequence). Trimming shortened V by 6 bases and J by 0 bases, and 9 bases separated the two germline ends. CDR3 sequence: CASSQDSSYNEQFF. CDR3 DNA: TGTGCCAGCAGCCAGGACTCCTCCTACAATGAGCAGTTCTTC.

The chain is built from TRBV5-8 and TRBJ2-7, with 12 bases aligning to TRBD2. Trimming removed 5 bases from V and 1 base from J; junction bases left unmatched: 10. In germline, CDR1 is SGHTS, CDR2 YDEGEE. The CDR3 has 17 amino acids. CDR3 DNA sequence: TGTGCCAGCAGTTTTCTAGCGGGGGGGCCGAAGTCCTACGAGCAGTACTTC. This sequence encodes CASSFLAGGPKSYEQYF.

This clonotype was seen a handful of times. This rearrangement joins TRBV2 to TRBJ2-1, with 13 positions matching TRBD2. CDR3 length: 16 amino acids. Germline-derived CDR1 and CDR2 are SNHLY and FYNNEI. V shed 4 bases, J shed 3 bases, and the junction held 3 bases outside the gene matches. CDR3 protein: CASSVRTSGGYNEQFF. Here the CDR3 DNA reads TGTGCCAGCAGTGTCAGGACTAGCGGGGGCTACAATGAGCAGTTCTTC.

In this sample, this clonotype turned up many times. The rearrangement uses TRBV7-2 and TRBJ2-7, with D unresolved. From germline, CDR1 is SGHTA and CDR2 FQGNSA. V lost 5 bases to trimming and J lost 5 bases, with 13 bases between them. CDR3 size: 13 residues. The chain's CDR3 is CASSPPAFDEQYF. The CDR3 DNA reads TGTGCCAGCAGCCCCCCGGCCTTCGACGAGCAGTACTTC.

CDR3 in DNA: TGTGCCAGCAGTGAAGAATGGACAGGGGGGTACAATGAGCAGTTCTTC. Translating gives CASSEEWTGGYNEQFF. The chain has TRBV6-1 and TRBJ2-1, with 10 positions matching TRBD1. The ends lost 1 base at V and 4 bases at J; junction bases unmatched: 4. This CDR3 region has 16 residues. Looked up from germline, CDR1 is MNHNS and CDR2 is SASEGT.

V is TRBV4-3 and J is TRBJ2-1, with D possibly matching TRBD1 (5 bases). Germline V gene sequence: CDR1 LGHNA, CDR2 YSLEER. With 3 bases removed from V and 9 bases from J, the gap between germline ends came to 18 bases. CDR3 length: 15 amino acids. CDR3 residues: CASSHFESPGSEQFF. CDR3 bases: TGCGCCAGCAGCCATTTTGAGAGCCCAGGGTCTGAGCAGTTCTTC.

The rearrangement uses TRBV5-1 and TRBJ2-5; 9 bases are shared with TRBD1. The CDR3 spans 18 residues. CDR1 and CDR2 from the germline V gene are SGHRS and YFSETQ. J lost 0 bases, V lost 3 bases, and 12 bases had no gene match. CDR3 loop: CASSSLPGQGTDQETQYF. DNA for the CDR3: TGCGCCAGCAGCTCATTACCGGGACAGGGTACCGACCAAGAGACCCAGTACTTC.

V usage is TRBV4-1 and J usage is TRBJ2-2; D tentatively reads TRBD1 or TRBD2 (5 bases each). Germline CDR1 and CDR2: MGHRA and YSYEKL. The V end was cut by 3 bases, the J end by 6 bases, with 11 bases between. There are 14 residues in the CDR3. The CDR3 region has the DNA TGCGCCAGCAGCCAGGGGGAATCCGCCGGGGAGCTGTTTTTT. Protein sequence: CASSQGESAGELFF.